Below, 24 T cell receptor beta chains from the same sample are listed, as sequenced in a study of identical twins. TCRdb re-analysed the 5' RACE reads in MiXCR, keeping a single row per CDR3 protein. This table has about 1.7 million distinct CDR3 sequences, roughly a third appearing once. Sequenced sample: cord blood. Every receptor here comes from a newborn girl in good health.

This chain links TRBV5-1 with TRBJ2-7, with 8 bases aligning to TRBD1. The DNA end is a closer match to TRBJ2-5, so the J assignment may be wrong. Looked up from germline, CDR1 is SGHRS and CDR2 is YFSETQ. This CDR3 is built from 15 residues. CDR3 sequence (DNA): TGCGCCAGCAGCTTGGACAGGGGGTCTGAGAAGACCCAGTACTTC. It is translated as CASSLDRGSEKTQYF.

This clonotype has a handful of counts. The chain links TRBV29-1 to TRBJ2-3, with D possibly called TRBD1 or TRBD2 (5 bases each). CDR1 SQVTM and CDR2 ANQGSEA come from the germline V gene. This CDR3 contains 13 residues. V was cut by 4 bases and J by 1 base, with 9 bases left in between. The DNA of the CDR3 is TGCAGCGTTGGGGACGGGGGCACAGATACGCAGTATTTT. Its protein is CSVGDGGTDTQYF.

The V call is TRBV20-1, the J call TRBJ2-1; 7 nucleotides align to TRBD2. CDR1 is DFQATT and CDR2 is SNEGSKA in the germline V gene (reference sequence). This CDR3 is built from 13 residues. J gave up 5 bases and V 3 bases, and 4 bases lay outside the gene matches. In nucleotides, the CDR3 is TGCAGTGCTAGTATCCTAGCGGACAATGAGCAGTTCTTC. Translating it yields CSASILADNEQFF.

This clonotype has just a few counts. The chain uses TRBV7-8 and TRBJ2-7; TRBD1 might be the D (6 bases). V lost 3 bases and J lost 0, with 12 bases in between. Germline CDR1 reads SGHVS; CDR2 reads FQNEAQ. This CDR3 comprises 15 residues. This CDR3 is CASSLRGHHSYEQYF. DNA for the CDR3: TGTGCCAGCAGCTTGAGGGGACACCACTCCTACGAGCAGTACTTC.

This clonotype occurred a few times. V usage is TRBV28 and J usage is TRBJ2-1; TRBD2 aligns across 10 bases. Germline V gene sequence: CDR1 MDHEN, CDR2 SYDVKM. The CDR3 has 17 amino acids. V trimming: 3 bases; J trimming: 2 bases; junction bases outside the gene matches: 7. The CDR3 protein is CASSLRSGRGTYNEQFF. The CDR3 DNA reads as TGTGCCAGCAGTTTGAGGAGCGGGAGGGGAACCTACAATGAGCAGTTCTTC.

This clonotype was counted only a few times. The chain uses TRBV20-1 and TRBJ2-3; D not resolved. Germline V gene lookup returns CDR1 DFQATT and CDR2 SNEGSKA (reference sequence). The CDR3 has 11 amino acids. Deletions cut 3 bases from V and 6 bases from J, with 7 bases between. The CDR3 DNA follows: TGCAGTGCTAGTATAGGGGATACGCAGTATTTT. This sequence encodes CSASIGDTQYF.

This clonotype was found a few times. CDR3 DNA: TGTGCCACCAGTGAGGGCGGGTGGAGCTCCTACAATGAGCAGTTCTTC. This sequence encodes CATSEGGWSSYNEQFF. The chain employs TRBV24-1 and TRBJ2-1; a weak D match, TRBD2 (5 bases). Trimming took off 4 bases at V and 0 bases at J, with 12 bases between the two ends. The germline V gene encodes CDR1 KGHDR and CDR2 SFDVKD. The CDR3 totals 16 residues.

This clonotype turned up a few times. The V and J genes are TRBV18 and TRBJ2-1; 7 bases map to TRBD2. The V gene end was trimmed by 0 bases and the J gene end by 4 bases; junction bases not matched to a gene: 9. From germline, CDR1 is KGHSH and CDR2 LQKENI. The CDR3 is 17 amino acids. CDR3 bases: TGTGCCAGCTCACCACCCGGCCTAGCGGACCGATACAATGAGCAGTTCTTC. Its protein is CASSPPGLADRYNEQFF.

This clonotype was picked up a small number of times. A much larger clone lies a single base off, so this may be a read error. The V call is TRBV10-3, the J call TRBJ2-3, with D perhaps matching TRBD2 (5 bases). This CDR3 contains 14 residues. Germline-derived CDR1 and CDR2 are ENHRY and SYGVKD. Trimming cost V 2 bases and J 0 bases, with 6 bases left between them. In nucleotides, the CDR3 is TGTGCCATCAGTGAGAGGACTAGCACAGATACGCAGTATTTT. It translates to CAISERTSTDTQYF.

The V call is TRBV6-1, the J call TRBJ1-5; TRBD1 agrees at 9 bases. The germline V gene encodes CDR1 MNHNS and CDR2 SASEGT. V was clipped by 5 bases and J by 4 bases; unmatched bases: 12. This CDR3 has 17 amino acids. CDR3 nucleotides: TGTGCCAGCAGTCATGGACCGGGACAGGGTTTTAATCAGCCCCAGCATTTT. Its protein is CASSHGPGQGFNQPQHF.

To note about this clonotype: Given a much more abundant clone one base away, this may be a read error. Here the CDR3 DNA reads TGTGCCAGCAGTGCCCGGGACCTTTCCTACGAGCAGTACTTC. This translates into CASSARDLSYEQYF. V is TRBV6-6 and J is TRBJ2-1; either TRBD1 or TRBD2 may fit D (5 bases each). TRBJ2-7 matches the DNA end more closely, so the J call is doubtful. The length of the CDR3 is 14 residues. Germline V gives CDR1 MNHNY, CDR2 SVGAGI (reference sequence).

The chain joins TRBV5-1 to TRBJ1-1, with unresolved D. The V and J ends lost 3 bases and 1 base respectively, with 10 bases between them. Germline CDR1 SGHRS, CDR2 YFSETQ. CDR3 length: 14 amino acids. The DNA of the CDR3 is TGCGCCAGCAGCTCTGGAGGAGAGAACACTGAAGCTTTCTTT. Translating gives CASSSGGENTEAFF. Variable domain in full (rest from reference TRBV5-1 and TRBJ1-1): KAGVTQTPRYLIKTRGQQVTLSCSPISGHRSVSWYQQTPGQGLQFLFEYFSETQRNKGNFPGRFSGRQFSNSRSEMNVSTLELGDSALYLCASSSGGENTEAFFGQGTRLTVV.

This clonotype has only a few counts. This chain links TRBV4-2 with TRBJ2-7; D unresolved. From germline, CDR1 is LGHNA and CDR2 YNFKEQ. The CDR3 loop spans 15 amino acids. V lost 0 bases and J 3 bases, leaving 12 bases between the germline ends. DNA for the CDR3: TGTGCCAGCAGCCAAGAAGACACGGTGGGCTACGAGCAGTACTTC. This gives the protein CASSQEDTVGYEQYF.

This clonotype was observed a handful of times. The chain joins TRBV7-9 to TRBJ2-1; the match to TRBD1 covers 7 bases. V shed 0 bases, J shed 3 bases, and the junction held 5 bases outside the gene matches. Germline V gene sequence: CDR1 SEHNR, CDR2 FQNEAQ (reference sequence). The CDR3 has 16 residues. CDR3 protein: CASSLALTGDYNEQFF. The CDR3, as DNA: TGTGCCAGCAGCTTAGCCCTAACAGGGGACTACAATGAGCAGTTCTTC.

This chain uses TRBV29-1 with TRBJ1-1; the D is unclear. The germline gives CDR1 SQVTM, CDR2 ANQGSEA. The CDR3 has 12 amino acids. Trimming removed 6 bases from V and 2 bases from J, with 10 bases in between. The CDR3 reads CSVSRVNTEAFF. The CDR3 DNA is TGCAGCGTCTCCCGGGTTAACACTGAAGCTTTCTTT.

This chain uses TRBV6-6 with TRBJ1-2; 11 positions match TRBD1. Germline V gives CDR1 MNHNY, CDR2 SVGAGI (reference sequence). There are 15 residues in the CDR3. J was trimmed by 4 bases and V by 2 bases; bases with no gene match: 3. CDR3 in amino acids: CASSYGQGAGYGYTF. The CDR3 DNA follows: TGTGCCAGCAGTTACGGACAGGGGGCTGGCTATGGCTACACCTTC.

This clonotype was counted between two and nine times. This chain links TRBV4-2 with TRBJ1-6, with D unresolved. Trimming stripped 0 bases from V and 4 bases from J, with 7 bases between. Germline CDR1 reads LGHNA; CDR2 reads YNFKEQ. The CDR3 covers 15 residues. This CDR3 is CASSQDSAYNSPLHF. The CDR3 DNA is TGTGCCAGCAGCCAAGATAGCGCTTATAATTCACCCCTCCACTTT.

The table lists this clonotype with a count of one. The chain couples TRBV2 to TRBJ2-5, with D perhaps TRBD2 (6 bases). CDR3 length: 15 amino acids. Trimming took 4 bases from V and 0 from J, leaving 12 bases between them. The germline V gene encodes CDR1 SNHLY and CDR2 FYNNEI. The CDR3 reads CASSAGGAYQETQYF. In nucleotides, the CDR3 is TGTGCCAGCAGTGCAGGCGGGGCCTACCAAGAGACCCAGTACTTC.

The sample holds a few counts of this clonotype. The chain combines TRBV6-1 with TRBJ1-6, with a possible D match to TRBD1 (5 bases). Trimming removed 5 bases from V and 3 bases from J, with 11 bases in between. Germline lookup yields CDR1 MNHNS and CDR2 SASEGT. This CDR3 is 15 amino acids long. CDR3 amino acids: CASSPRDRYNSPLHF. CDR3 nucleotides: TGTGCCAGCAGTCCGAGGGACCGCTATAATTCACCCCTCCACTTT.

The chain uses TRBV28 and TRBJ2-3; TRBD2 aligns across 7 bases. Looked up from germline, CDR1 is MDHEN and CDR2 is SYDVKM. CDR3 length: 15 amino acids. V lost 5 bases and J lost 6; bases outside the gene matches: 11. DNA for the CDR3: TGTGCCAGCAGTCCCACCCCGGGGGGTGTCGATACGCAGTATTTT. Its translation is CASSPTPGGVDTQYF.

This clonotype was seen ten or more times. The chain employs TRBV5-1 and TRBJ2-7; 9 bases align to TRBD1. J was trimmed by 3 bases and V by 3 bases; bases with no gene match: 1. This CDR3 comprises 13 residues. Germline values: CDR1 SGHRS, CDR2 YFSETQ. The CDR3 spells CASSWDRDYEQYF. CDR3 in DNA: TGCGCCAGCAGCTGGGACAGGGACTACGAGCAGTACTTC.

In DNA form, the CDR3 reads TGTGCCAGCAGTCGGTGGGACTCTGGAAACACCATATATTTT. It codes for CASSRWDSGNTIYF. The J gene is TRBJ1-3, the V gene TRBV2; no reliable D call. Germline assignment: CDR1 SNHLY and CDR2 FYNNEI. V was trimmed by 5 bases and J by 0 bases, leaving 8 bases between them. The CDR3 contains 14 residues.

A word on this clonotype: Germline is not matched at one junction end, which may reflect a read error. The V gene is TRBV12-5, the J gene TRBJ2-7; tentatively, D is TRBD2 (5 bases). The DNA end is a closer match to TRBJ2-5, so the J assignment may be wrong. Germline assignment: CDR1 LGHNT and CDR2 FRNRAP. The CDR3 loop spans 13 amino acids. CDR3 DNA sequence: TGTGCTAGTGGCTTGGGAGTTCGGGAGACCCAGTACTTC. It is translated as CASGLGVRETQYF.

The chain employs TRBV6-1 and TRBJ2-1; TRBD2 matches 10 bases. CDR3 length: 16 residues. Trimming took 6 bases from V and 0 from J; bases not matched to a gene: 5. Germline V gives CDR1 MNHNS, CDR2 SASEGT. CDR3: CASRRSSGSSYNEQFF. CDR3 sequence (DNA): TGTGCCAGCAGAAGATCTAGCGGGAGCTCCTACAATGAGCAGTTCTTC.